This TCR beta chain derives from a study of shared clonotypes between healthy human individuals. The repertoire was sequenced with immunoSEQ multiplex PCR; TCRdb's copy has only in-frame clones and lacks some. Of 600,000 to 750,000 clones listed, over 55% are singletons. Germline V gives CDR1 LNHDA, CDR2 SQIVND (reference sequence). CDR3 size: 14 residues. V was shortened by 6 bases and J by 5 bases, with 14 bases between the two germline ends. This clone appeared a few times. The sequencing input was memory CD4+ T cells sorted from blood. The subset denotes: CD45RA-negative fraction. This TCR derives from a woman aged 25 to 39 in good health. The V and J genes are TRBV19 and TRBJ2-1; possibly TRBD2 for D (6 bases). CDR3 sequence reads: CASSQSSVDNEQFF. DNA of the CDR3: TGTGCCAGTAGCCAATCTAGCGTAGACAATGAGCAGTTCTTC.